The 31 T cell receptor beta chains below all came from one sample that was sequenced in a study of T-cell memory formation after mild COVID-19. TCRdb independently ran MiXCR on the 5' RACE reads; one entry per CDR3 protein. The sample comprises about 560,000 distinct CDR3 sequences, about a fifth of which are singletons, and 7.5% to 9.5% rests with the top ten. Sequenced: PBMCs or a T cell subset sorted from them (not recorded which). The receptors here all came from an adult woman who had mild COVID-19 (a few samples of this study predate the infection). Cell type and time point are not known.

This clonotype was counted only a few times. The CDR3 loop is CASNGLAGGLWDEQFF. CDR3 nucleotide sequence: TGTGCCAGCAATGGACTAGCGGGAGGGCTATGGGATGAGCAGTTCTTC. The gene calls are TRBV6-2 or TRBV6-3 and TRBJ2-1; 15 bases agree with TRBD2. The CDR3 length is 16 residues. The germline V gene encodes CDR1 MNHEY and CDR2 SVGEGT. The V and J ends lost 7 bases and 8 bases, in that order; junction bases with no gene match: 9.

The CDR3 region is CASMVRGRWFEQYF. Written as DNA, the CDR3 is TGTGCCAGCATGGTCAGGGGACGGTGGTTTGAGCAGTACTTC. This sequence joins TRBV12-3 or TRBV12-4 and TRBJ2-7, with D tentatively TRBD1 (6 bases). CDR3 length: 14 residues. V was pared by 7 bases and J by 7 bases, with 20 bases between.

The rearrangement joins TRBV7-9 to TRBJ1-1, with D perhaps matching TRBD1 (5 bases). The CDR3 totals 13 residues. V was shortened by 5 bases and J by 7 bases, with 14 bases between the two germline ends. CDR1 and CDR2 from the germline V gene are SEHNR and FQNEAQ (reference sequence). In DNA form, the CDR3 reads TGTGCCAGCAGCCAGGAAGGGGCAAATGAAGCTTTCTTT. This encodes CASSQEGANEAFF.

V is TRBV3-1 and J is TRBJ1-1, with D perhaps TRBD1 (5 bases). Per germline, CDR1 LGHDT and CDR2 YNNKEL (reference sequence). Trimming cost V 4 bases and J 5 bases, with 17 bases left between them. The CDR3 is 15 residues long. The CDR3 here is CASSRDGVGRTEAFF. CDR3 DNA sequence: TGTGCCAGCAGCCGGGACGGGGTGGGGAGAACTGAAGCTTTCTTT. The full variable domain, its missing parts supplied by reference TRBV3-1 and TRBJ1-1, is DTAVSQTPKYLVTQMGNDKSIKCEQNLGHDTMYWYKQDSKKFLKIMFSYNNKELIINETVPNRFSPKSPDKAHLNLHINSLELGDSAVYFCASSRDGVGRTEAFFGQGTRLTVV.

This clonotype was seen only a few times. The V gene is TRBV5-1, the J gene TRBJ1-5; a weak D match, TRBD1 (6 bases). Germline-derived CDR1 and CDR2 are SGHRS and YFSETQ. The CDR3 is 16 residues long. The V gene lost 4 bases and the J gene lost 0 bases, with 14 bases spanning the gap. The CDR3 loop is CASSPGQLVSNQPQHF. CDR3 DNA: TGCGCCAGCAGCCCCGGACAGCTCGTTAGCAATCAGCCCCAGCATTTT.

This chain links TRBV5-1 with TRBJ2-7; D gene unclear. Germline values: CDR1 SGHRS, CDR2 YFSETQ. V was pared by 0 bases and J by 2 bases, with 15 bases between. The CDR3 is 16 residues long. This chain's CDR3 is CASSLEGFGFTYEQYF. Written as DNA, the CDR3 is TGCGCCAGCAGCTTGGAAGGGTTTGGCTTCACCTACGAGCAGTACTTC.

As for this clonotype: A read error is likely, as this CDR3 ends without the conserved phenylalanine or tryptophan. CDR3 amino acids: CASSLTSGRVEQYY. Written as DNA, the CDR3 is TGTGCCAGCAGCTTGACTAGCGGGAGGGTCGAGCAGTACTAC. The chain joins TRBV5-4 to TRBJ2-7; TRBD2 matches at 13 bases. Germline CDR1 SGHNT, CDR2 YYREEE (reference sequence). This CDR3 comprises 14 residues. The V segment lost 1 base and the J segment 6 bases; nucleotides outside the gene matches: 1.

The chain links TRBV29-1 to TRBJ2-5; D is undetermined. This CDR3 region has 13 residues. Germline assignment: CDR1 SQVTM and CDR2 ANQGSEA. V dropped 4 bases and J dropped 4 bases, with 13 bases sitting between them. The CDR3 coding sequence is TGCAGCGTTGCACGGCTAGAAAGAGAGACCCAGTACTTC. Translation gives CSVARLERETQYF.

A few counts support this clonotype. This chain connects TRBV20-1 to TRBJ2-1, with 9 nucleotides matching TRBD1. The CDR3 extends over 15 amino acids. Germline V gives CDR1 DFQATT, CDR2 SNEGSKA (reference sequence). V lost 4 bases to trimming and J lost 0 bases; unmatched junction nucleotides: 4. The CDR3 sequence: CSAMTGGSSYNEQFF. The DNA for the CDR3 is TGCAGTGCTATGACAGGGGGTAGCTCCTACAATGAGCAGTTCTTC.

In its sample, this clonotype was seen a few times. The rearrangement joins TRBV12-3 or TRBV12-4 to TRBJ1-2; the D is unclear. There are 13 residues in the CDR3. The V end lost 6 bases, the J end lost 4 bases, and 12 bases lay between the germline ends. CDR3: CASSQEVFYGYTF. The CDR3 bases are TGTGCCAGCAGCCAAGAGGTTTTCTATGGCTACACCTTC.

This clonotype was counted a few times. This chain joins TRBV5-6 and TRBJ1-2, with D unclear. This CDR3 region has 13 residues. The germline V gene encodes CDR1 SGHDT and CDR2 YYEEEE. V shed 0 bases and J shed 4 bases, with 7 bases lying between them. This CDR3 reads CASSLASVYGYTF. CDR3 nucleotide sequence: TGTGCCAGCAGCTTGGCCTCGGTCTATGGCTACACCTTC.

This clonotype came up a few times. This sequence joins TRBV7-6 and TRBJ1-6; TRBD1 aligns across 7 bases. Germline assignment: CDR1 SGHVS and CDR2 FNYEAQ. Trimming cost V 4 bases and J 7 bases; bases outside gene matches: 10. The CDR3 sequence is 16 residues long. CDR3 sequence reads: CASSSSRDSQNSPLHF. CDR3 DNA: TGTGCCAGCAGCTCATCTCGGGACAGCCAAAATTCACCCCTCCACTTT.

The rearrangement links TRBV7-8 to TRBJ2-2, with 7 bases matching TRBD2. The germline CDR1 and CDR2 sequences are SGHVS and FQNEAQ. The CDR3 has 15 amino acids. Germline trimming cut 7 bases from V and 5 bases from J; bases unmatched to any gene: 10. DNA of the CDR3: TGTGCCAGCACCCTCCTGGGGGGGGGAACCGGGGAGCTGTTTTTT. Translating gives CASTLLGGGTGELFF.

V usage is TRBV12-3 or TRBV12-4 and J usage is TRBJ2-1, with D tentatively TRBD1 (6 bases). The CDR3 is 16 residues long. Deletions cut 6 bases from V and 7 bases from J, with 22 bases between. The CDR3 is CASSPRGRGTGNEQFF. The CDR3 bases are TGTGCCAGCAGCCCCCGGGGCAGGGGTACGGGAAATGAGCAGTTCTTC.

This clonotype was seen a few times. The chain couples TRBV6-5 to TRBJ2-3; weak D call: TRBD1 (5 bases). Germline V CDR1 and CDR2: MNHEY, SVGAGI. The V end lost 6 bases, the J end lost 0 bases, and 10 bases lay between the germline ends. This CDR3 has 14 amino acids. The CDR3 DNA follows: TGTGCCAGCAGATTACAGGCTAGCACAGATACGCAGTATTTT. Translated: CASRLQASTDTQYF.

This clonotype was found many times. DNA of the CDR3: TGTGCCAGCAGCAGGACTAGCGGGAGGGTCTACGAGCAGTACTTC. It is translated as CASSRTSGRVYEQYF. The chain combines TRBV12-3 or TRBV12-4 with TRBJ2-7, with 15 bases identical to TRBD2. V lost 6 bases, J lost 3 bases, and 3 bases stayed unmatched. This CDR3 region has 15 residues.

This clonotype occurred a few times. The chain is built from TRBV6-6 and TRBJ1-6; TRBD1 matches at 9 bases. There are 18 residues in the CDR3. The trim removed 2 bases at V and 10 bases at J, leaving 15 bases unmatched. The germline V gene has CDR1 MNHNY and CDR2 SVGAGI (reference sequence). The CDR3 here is CASSYPTGGERRRSPLHF. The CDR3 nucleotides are TGTGCCAGCAGTTACCCTACAGGGGGCGAGCGGCGAAGATCACCCCTCCACTTT.

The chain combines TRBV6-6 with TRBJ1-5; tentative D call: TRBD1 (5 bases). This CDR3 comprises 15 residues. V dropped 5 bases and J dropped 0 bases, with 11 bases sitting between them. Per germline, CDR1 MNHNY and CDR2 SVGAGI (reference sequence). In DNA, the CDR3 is TGTGCCAGCAGTCGGACATCCGATAGCAATCAGCCCCAGCATTTT. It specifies CASSRTSDSNQPQHF.

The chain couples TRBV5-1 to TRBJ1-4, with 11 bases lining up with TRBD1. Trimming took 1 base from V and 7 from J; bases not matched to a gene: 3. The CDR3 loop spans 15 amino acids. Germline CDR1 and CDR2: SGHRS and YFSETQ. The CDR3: CASSLPGTGGEKLFF. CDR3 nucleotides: TGCGCCAGCAGCTTGCCCGGGACAGGGGGTGAAAAACTGTTTTTT.

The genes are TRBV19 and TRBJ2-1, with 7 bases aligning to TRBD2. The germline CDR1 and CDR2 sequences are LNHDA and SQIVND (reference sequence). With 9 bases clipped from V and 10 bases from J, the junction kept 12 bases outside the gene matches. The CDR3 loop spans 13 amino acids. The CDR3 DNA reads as TGTGCCAGCGCCAGGCGGCTAGCGGACGAGCAGTTCTTC. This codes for CASARRLADEQFF.

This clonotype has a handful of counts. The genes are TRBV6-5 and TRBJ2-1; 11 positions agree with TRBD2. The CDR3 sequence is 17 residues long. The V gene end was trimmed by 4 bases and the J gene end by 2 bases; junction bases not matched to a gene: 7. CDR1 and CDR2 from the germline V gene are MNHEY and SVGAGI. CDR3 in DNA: TGTGCCAGCAGTTGGGCGACTAGCGGGGCAACCTACAATGAGCAGTTCTTC. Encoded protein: CASSWATSGATYNEQFF.

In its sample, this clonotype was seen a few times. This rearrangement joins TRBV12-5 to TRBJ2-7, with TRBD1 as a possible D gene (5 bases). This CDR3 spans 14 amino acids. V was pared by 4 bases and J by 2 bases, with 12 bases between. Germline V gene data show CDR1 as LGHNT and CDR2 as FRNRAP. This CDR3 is CASGSLPTAYEQYF. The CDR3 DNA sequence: TGTGCTAGTGGTTCACTCCCGACAGCCTACGAGCAGTACTTC.

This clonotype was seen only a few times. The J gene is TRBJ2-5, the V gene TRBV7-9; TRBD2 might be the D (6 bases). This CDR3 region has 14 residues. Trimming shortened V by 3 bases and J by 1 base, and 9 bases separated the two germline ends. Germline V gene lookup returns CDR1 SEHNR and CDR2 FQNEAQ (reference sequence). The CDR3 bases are TGTGCCAGCAGCTTCCGGGGAGGCCAAGAGACCCAGTACTTC. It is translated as CASSFRGGQETQYF.

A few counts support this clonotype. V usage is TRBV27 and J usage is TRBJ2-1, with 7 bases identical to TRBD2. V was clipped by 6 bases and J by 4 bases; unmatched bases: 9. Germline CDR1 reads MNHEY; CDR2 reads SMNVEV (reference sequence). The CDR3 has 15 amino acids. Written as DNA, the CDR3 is TGTGCCAGCAGCCGGAATAGCGGGTTATACAATGAGCAGTTCTTC. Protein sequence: CASSRNSGLYNEQFF.

The CDR3 protein is CSGSGSQETQYF. The CDR3 region has the DNA TGCAGTGGAAGCGGGAGCCAAGAGACCCAGTACTTC. V gene TRBV20-1 combines with J gene TRBJ2-5; TRBD2 aligns across 8 bases. Germline values: CDR1 DFQATT, CDR2 SNEGSKA (reference sequence). The ends lost 7 bases at V and 1 base at J; junction bases unmatched: 2. The CDR3 consists of 12 residues.

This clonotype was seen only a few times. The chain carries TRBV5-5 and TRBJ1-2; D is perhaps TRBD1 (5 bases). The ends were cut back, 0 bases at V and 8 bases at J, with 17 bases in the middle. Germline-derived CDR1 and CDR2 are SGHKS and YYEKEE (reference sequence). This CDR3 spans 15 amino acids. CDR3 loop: CASSLGGTVLSGYTF. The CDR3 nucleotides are TGTGCCAGCAGCTTGGGTGGGACCGTGTTATCGGGCTACACCTTC.

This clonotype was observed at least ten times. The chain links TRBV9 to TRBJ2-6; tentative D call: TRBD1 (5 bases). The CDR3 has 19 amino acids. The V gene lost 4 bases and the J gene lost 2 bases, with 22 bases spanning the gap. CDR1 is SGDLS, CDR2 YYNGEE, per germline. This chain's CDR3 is CASSSGVGALDTGANVLTF. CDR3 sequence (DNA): TGTGCCAGCAGCTCCGGAGTAGGGGCATTGGATACTGGGGCCAACGTCCTGACTTTC.

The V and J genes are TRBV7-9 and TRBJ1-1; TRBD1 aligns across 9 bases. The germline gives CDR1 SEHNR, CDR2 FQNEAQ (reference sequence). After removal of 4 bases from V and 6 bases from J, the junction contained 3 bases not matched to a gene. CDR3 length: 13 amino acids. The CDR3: CASSSTGGSEAFF. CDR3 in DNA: TGTGCCAGCAGCTCAACAGGGGGCTCTGAAGCTTTCTTT.

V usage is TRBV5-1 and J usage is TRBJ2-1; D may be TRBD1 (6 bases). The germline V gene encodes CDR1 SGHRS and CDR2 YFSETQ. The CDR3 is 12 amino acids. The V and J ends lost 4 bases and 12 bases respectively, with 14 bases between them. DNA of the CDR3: TGCGCCAGCAGCGAAACAGGGTCGGGGCAGTTCTTC. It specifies CASSETGSGQFF.

CDR3 amino acids: CASSPGLETGEQYF. As DNA, the CDR3 is TGTGCCAGCAGCCCCGGACTAGAAACAGGGGAGCAGTACTTC. The chain combines TRBV7-3 with TRBJ2-7; possibly TRBD2 for D (7 bases). Germline V gene data show CDR1 as SGHTA and CDR2 as FQGTGA. This CDR3 region has 14 residues. Trimming removed 5 bases from V and 7 bases from J, with 18 bases in between.

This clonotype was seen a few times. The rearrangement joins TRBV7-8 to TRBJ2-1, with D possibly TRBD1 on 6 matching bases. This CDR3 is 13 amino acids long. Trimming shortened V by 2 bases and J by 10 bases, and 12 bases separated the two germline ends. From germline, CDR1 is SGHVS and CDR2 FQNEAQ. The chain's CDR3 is CASSLLRGGEQFF. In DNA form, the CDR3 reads TGTGCCAGCAGCTTACTGAGAGGGGGAGAGCAGTTCTTC.